This T cell receptor beta chain appears in the sequencing data of a study of regulatory T cells in long-lasting Graves disease. Study observations and caveats: Newly diagnosed disease favored TRBV20-1 and TRBJ2-1 over persistent disease.

Of note for this clonotype: The antigen is undetermined.

V was clipped by 5 bases and J by 3 bases, with 17 bases between them. This CDR3 contains 17 residues. Germline lookup yields CDR1 SGHTA and CDR2 FQGNSA. According to the study, TCR beta libraries were built with iRepertoire HTBI primers and CDR3-region Arm-PCR. Authors' methods: Identification across samples found approximately 60 TRBV and roughly 13 TRBJ segments. TCRdb recomputed calls from the multiplex PCR reads with MiXCR, one row per CDR3 protein. TCRdb's processing, not the study's, gives the V and J calls here. This table has under 500,000 distinct CDR3 sequences, less than 25% appearing once. The time point: persistent/refractory GD, antithyroid drugs over 5 years with positive TRAb. The TCR library was prepared using RNA isolated from PBMCs. Into tubes containing EDTA, roughly 10 milliliters of peripheral blood were drawn.

Sequences were derived from peripheral blood mononuclear cells (PBMCs), sampled when the disease was refractory, from a patient treated with antithyroid drugs. This clonotype was sampled from a female donor with Graves disease. The chain has TRBV7-2 and TRBJ2-6; possibly TRBD1 for D (6 bases). The CDR3 spells CASSKTQGLGGANVLTF. CDR3 DNA sequence: TGTGCCAGCAGCAAGACGCAGGGGTTGGGTGGGGCCAACGTCCTGACTTTC.